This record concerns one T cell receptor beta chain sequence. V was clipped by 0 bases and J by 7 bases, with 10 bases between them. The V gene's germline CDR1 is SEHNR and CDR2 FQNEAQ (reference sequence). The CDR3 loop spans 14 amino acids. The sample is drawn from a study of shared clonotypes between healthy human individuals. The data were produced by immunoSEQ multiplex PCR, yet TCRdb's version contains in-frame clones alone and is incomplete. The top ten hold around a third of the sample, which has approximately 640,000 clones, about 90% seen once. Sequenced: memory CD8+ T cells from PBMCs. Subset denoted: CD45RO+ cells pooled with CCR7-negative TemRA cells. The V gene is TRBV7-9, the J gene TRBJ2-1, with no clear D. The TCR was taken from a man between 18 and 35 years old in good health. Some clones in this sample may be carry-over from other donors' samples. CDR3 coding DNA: TGTGCCAGCAGCTTAGCGCCCTACCCAAATGAGCAGTTCTTC. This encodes CASSLAPYPNEQFF.